This TCR beta chain was captured by sequencing in a study of blood T cell repertoires in COVID-19. Study at large: Samples taken during acute and convalescent COVID-19 were collected in the United States, Italy and Spain. Sample material is recorded as cDNA or gDNA derived from T cells, B-cell-depleted T cells, or PBMCs.

Authors' analysis steps: Estimation of nucleated cell counts was performed using reference gene primer amplification. Assay: immunoSEQ multiplex PCR; the TCRdb copy retains only in-frame clones and omits some. V and J calls and clone size come straight from that table; D and trimming were deduced from the DNA. The data show 300,000 to 450,000 clones, 85% seen once. The germline V and J ends were trimmed by 6 bases and 4 bases, with 10 bases remaining between them. CDR3 length: 13 amino acids. The V gene's germline CDR1 is SGHAT and CDR2 FQNNGV. The sequencing input was peripheral blood. The TCR was taken from a woman aged 18-29 years with acute or convalescent COVID-19. The chain has TRBV11-2 and TRBJ1-5, with D perhaps TRBD1 (6 bases). The CDR3: CASSITGNQPQHF. CDR3 DNA sequence: TGTGCCAGCAGTATTACAGGGAATCAGCCCCAGCATTTT.